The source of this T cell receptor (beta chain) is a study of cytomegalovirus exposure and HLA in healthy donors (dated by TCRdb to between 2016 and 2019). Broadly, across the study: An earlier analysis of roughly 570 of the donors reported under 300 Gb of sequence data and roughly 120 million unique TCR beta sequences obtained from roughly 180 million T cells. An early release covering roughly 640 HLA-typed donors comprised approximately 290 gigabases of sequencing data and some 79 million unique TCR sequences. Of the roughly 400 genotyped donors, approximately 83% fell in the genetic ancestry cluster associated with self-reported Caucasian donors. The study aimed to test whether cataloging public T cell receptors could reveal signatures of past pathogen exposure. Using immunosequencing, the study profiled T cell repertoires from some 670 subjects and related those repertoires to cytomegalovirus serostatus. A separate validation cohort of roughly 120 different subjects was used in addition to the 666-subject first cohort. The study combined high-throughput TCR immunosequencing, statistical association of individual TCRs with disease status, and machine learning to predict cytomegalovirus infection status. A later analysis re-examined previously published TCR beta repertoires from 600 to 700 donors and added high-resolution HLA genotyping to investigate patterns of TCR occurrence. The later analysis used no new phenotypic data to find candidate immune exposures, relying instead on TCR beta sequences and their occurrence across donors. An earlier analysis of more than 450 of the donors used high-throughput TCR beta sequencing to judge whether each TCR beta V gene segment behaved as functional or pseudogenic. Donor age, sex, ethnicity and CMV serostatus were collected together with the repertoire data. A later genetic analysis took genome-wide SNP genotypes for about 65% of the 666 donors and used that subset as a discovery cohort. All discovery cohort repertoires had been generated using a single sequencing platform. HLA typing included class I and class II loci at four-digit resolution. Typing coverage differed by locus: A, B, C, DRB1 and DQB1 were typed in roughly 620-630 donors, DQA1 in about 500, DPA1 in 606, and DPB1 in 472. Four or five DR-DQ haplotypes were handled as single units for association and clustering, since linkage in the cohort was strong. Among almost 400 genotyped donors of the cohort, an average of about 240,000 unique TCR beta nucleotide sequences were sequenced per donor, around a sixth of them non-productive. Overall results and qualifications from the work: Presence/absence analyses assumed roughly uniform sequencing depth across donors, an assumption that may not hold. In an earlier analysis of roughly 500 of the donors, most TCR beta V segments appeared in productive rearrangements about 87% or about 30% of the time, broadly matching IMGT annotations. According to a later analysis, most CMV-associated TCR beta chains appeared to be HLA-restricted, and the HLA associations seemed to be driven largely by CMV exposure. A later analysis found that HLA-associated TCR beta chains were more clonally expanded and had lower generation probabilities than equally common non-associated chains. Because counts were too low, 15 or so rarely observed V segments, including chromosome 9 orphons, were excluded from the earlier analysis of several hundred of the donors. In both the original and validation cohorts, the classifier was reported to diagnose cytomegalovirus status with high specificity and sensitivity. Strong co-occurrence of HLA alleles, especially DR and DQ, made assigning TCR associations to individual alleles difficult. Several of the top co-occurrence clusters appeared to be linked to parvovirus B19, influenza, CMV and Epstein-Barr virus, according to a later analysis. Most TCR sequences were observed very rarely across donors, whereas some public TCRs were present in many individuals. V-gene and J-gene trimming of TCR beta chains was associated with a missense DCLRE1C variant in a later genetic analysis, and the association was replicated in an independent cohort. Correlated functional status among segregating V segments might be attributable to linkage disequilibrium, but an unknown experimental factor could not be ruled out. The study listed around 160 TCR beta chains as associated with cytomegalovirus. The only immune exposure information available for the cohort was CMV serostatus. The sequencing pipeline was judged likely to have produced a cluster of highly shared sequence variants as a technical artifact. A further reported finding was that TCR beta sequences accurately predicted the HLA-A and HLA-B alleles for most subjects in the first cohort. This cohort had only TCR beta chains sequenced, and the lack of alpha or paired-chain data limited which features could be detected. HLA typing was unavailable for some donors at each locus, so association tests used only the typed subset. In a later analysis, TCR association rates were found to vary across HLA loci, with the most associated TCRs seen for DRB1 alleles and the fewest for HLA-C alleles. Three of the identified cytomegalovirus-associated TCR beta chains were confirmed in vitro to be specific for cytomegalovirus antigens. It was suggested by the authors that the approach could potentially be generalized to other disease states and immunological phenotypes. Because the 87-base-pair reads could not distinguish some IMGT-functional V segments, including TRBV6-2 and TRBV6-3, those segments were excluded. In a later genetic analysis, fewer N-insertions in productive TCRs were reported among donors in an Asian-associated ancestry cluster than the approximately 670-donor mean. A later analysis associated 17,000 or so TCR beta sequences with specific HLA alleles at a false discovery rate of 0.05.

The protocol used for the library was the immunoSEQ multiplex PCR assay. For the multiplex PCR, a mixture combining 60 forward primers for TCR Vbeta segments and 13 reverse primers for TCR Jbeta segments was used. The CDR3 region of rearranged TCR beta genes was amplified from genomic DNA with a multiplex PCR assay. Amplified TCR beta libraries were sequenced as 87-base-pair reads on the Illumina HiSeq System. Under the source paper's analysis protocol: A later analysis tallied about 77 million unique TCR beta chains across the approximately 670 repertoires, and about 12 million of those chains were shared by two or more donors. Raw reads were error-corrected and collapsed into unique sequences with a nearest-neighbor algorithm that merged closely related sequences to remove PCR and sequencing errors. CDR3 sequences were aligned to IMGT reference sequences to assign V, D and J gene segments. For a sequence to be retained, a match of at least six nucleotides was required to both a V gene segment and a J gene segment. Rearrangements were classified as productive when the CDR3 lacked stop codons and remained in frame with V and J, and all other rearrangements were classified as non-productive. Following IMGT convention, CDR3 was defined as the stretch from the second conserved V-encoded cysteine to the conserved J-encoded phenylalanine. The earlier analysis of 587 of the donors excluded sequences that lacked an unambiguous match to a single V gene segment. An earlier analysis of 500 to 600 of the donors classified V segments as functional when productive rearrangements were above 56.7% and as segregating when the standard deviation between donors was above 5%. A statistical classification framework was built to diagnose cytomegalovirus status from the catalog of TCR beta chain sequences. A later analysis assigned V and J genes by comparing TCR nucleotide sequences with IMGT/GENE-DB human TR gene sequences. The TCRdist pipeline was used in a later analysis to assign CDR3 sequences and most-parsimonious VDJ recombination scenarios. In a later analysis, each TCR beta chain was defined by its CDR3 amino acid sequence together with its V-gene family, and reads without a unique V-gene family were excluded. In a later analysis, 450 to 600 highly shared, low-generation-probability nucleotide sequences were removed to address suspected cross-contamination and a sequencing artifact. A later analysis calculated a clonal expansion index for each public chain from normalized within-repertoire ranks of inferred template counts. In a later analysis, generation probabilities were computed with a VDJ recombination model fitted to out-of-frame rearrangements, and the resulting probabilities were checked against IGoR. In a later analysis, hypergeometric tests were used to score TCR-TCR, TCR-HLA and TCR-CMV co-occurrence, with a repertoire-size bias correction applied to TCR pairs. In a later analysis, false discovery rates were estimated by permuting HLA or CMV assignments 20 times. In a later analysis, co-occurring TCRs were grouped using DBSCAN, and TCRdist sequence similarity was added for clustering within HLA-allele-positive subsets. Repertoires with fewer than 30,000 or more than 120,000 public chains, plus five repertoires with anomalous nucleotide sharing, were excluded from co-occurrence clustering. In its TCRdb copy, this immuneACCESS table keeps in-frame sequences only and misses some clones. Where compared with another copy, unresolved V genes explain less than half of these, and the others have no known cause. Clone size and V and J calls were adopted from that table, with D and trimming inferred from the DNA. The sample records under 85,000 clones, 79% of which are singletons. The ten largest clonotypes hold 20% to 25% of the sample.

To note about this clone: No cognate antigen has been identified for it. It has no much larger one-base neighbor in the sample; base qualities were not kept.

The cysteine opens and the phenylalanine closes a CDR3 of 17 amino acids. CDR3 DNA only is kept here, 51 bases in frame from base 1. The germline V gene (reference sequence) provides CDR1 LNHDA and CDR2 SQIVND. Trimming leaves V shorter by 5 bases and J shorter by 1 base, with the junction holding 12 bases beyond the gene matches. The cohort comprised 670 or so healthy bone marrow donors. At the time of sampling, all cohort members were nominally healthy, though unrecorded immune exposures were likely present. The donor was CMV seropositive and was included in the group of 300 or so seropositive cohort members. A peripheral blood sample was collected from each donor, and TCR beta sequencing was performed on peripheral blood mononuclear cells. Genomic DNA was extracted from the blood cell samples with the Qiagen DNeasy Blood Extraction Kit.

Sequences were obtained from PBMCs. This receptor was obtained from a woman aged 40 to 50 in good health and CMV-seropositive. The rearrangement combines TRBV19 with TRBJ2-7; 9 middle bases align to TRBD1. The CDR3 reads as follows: CASSPGTGYPGSYEQYF. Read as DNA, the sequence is TGTGCCAGTAGTCCCGGGACAGGGTACCCCGGGTCCTACGAGCAGTACTTC.